Reported below is one TCR beta chain. Its antigen remains unknown. The sample originates from a study of T cells in Graves' hyperthyroidism and ophthalmopathy. Looking at the study overall: Sampling of peripheral blood happened at initial diagnosis, prior to any treatment. Whole-study results and caveats: Ophthalmopathy could be told apart from stable hyperthyroidism with a 13 V-J model. Expanded thyroid clonotypes (above 0.001) were mostly also found in blood.

What was amplified from RNA transcripts were TCR beta CDR3 regions. Initially, a first-round RT-PCR of the TCR CDR3 employed the HTBI primer set. TCRdb itself ran the multiplex PCR reads through MiXCR, one entry per CDR3 protein. Of more than 500,000 distinct CDR3 sequences listed, about 16% are singletons. Orbital computed tomography and thyroid ultrasound, together with serum TRAb and thyroxine and clinical symptoms, were used for diagnoses. Germline CDR1 reads MGHRA; CDR2 reads YSYEKL. V was cut by 0 bases and J by 8 bases, with 7 bases left in between. This CDR3 has 12 residues. Sequences were obtained from blood. The origin of this receptor is a woman in her 30s with Graves' ophthalmopathy. V usage is TRBV4-1 and J usage is TRBJ1-1; D ambiguous. The DNA of the CDR3 is TGCGCCAGCAGCCAAGATCAAGGGGAAGCTTTCTTT. Its translation: CASSQDQGEAFF.